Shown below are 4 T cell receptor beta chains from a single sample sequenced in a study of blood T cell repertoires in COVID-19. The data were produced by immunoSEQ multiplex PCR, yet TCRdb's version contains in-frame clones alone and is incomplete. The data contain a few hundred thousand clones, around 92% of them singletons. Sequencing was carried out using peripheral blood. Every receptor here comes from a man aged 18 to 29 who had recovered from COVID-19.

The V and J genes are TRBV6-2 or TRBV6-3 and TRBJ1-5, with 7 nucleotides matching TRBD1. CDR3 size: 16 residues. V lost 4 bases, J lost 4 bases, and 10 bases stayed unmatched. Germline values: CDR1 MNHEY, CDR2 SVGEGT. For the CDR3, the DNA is TGTGCCAGCAGTTTCAGCTCTGGACAGGCAAATCAGCCCCAGCATTTT. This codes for CASSFSSGQANQPQHF.

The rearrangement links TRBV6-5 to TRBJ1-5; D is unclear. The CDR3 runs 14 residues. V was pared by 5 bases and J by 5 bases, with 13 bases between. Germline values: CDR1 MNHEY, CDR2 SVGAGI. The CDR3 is CASSPRGGHQPQHF. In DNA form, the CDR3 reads TGTGCCAGCAGTCCCCGGGGAGGGCATCAGCCCCAGCATTTT.

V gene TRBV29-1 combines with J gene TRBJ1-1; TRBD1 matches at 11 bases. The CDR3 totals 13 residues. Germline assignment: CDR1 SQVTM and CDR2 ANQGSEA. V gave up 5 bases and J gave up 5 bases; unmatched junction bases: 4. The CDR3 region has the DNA TGCAGCGTTACCGGACAGGGGGCAACTGAAGCTTTCTTT. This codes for CSVTGQGATEAFF.

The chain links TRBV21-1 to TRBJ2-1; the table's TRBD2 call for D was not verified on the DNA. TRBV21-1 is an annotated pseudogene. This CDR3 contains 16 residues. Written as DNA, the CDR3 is TGTGCCAGCAGCAAAAGGTTGGGAGACACCTCCGATGAGCAGTTCTTC. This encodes CASSKRLGDTSDEQFF.